This T cell receptor beta chain was captured by sequencing in a study of memory CD4+ T cells and cytomegalovirus serostatus. Whole-study results and caveats: Of under 200 reported CMV TCRbeta sequences, about 67 were found in memory CD4+ repertoires. A US-trained random forest predicted CMV serostatus with median AUC about 0.92. The CMV-associated TCR signature appears largely within the CD4+ memory repertoire.

As concerns this clone: Its antigen remains unknown.

Data came from immunoSEQ multiplex PCR; TCRdb stores just in-frame clones and leaves some out. The repertoire holds more than 45,000 clones, with 78% as singletons. Single viable CD3+CD4+CD8-CD45RO+ cells were sorted as the memory CD4+ T cells. Total CD4+ T cells were enriched by CD4 positive selection. This sequence was found in an adult in good health and CMV-seronegative. Sequenced input: memory CD4+ T cells from blood.

In nucleotides, the CDR3 is TGTGCCATCAGACGTCCAGGGCCACAGAGCGACGAGCAGTACTTC. The encoded protein is CAIRRPGPQSDEQYF. V is TRBV10-3 and J is TRBJ2-7; D is perhaps TRBD1 (5 bases). Germline CDR1 is ENHRY and CDR2 is SYGVKD. The CDR3 has 15 residues. V was shortened by 6 bases and J by 5 bases, with 20 bases between the two germline ends.